The 2 T cell receptor beta chains below all came from one sample that was sequenced in a study of beta chain features in type 1 diabetes. Study results and limitations: Significant though moderate, a shortening of TCRB CDR3s appeared in all four CD4+ subsets of Type 1 diabetes patients.

Every bit of the isolated RNA underwent reverse transcription, so sequencing read expressed TCRB transcripts. Using immunoSEQ multiplex PCR, the repertoire was profiled, and TCRdb retains in-frame clones only, with some absent. The sample lists 500,000 to 800,000 clones, over 10% occurring once. No antigen has been assigned to these receptors. Sequences were obtained from naive CD4+ T cells from blood. These receptors all come from a man aged 25 to 40 with type 1 diabetes.

The chain combines TRBV7-2 with TRBJ2-3; tentatively, D is TRBD1 or TRBD2 (5 bases each). The CDR3 is made up of 12 amino acids. The V end was cut by 8 bases, the J end by 9 bases, with 15 bases between. The germline CDR1 and CDR2 sequences are SGHTA and FQGNSA. The CDR3 loop reads CASLSQGPTQYF. The CDR3 DNA reads as TGTGCCAGCCTATCTCAGGGACCGACGCAGTATTTT.

The V and J genes are TRBV5-6 and TRBJ1-4; perhaps TRBD1 as D (5 bases). The CDR3 consists of 14 residues. CDR1 SGHDT and CDR2 YYEEEE come from the germline V gene. Trimming cost V 2 bases and J 6 bases, with 11 bases left between them. CDR3 residues: CASSFKGSDEKLFF. CDR3 bases: TGTGCCAGCAGCTTTAAGGGGTCCGATGAAAAACTGTTTTTT.